These T cell receptor beta chains were read from a single sample in a study of regulatory T cells in long-lasting Graves disease. TCRdb called the multiplex PCR reads again in MiXCR, with one record for every CDR3 protein. The sample records roughly 410,000 distinct CDR3 sequences, approximately 15% being singletons. These data were also filed under a second study, of T cells in Graves' hyperthyroidism and ophthalmopathy.

Sequenced here: peripheral blood mononuclear cells (PBMCs), sampled at new diagnosis, from a patient treated with antithyroid drugs. Receptors were obtained from a woman aged 35 to 49 with Graves disease. The conserved cysteine and the conserved F or W are not part of the CDR3 here. The size of a clone is reported for some rows only, either as once, few or many, or as a class for expanded clones.

>TRBV24-1|many
ATRPRTGTTGELF
>TRBV6-2/TRBV6-3|NA
ASSYSTTGTSGTDTQY
>TRBV7-8|NA
ASTPKREGYRTDTQY
>TRBV4-3|few
ASSQGGQGHEQF
>TRBV7-3|NA
ASSAAPGEAGELF
>TRBV25-1|NA
ASSEPGQGGNEQF
>TRBV28|many
ASSLREGSFYEQY
>TRBV27|many
ASSLGGGASTEAF
>TRBV9|NA
ASSVVGGSPTGELF
>TRBV6-9|few
ASSDSGTGNTIY
>TRBV19|NA
ASSLGTGRRVSGANVLT
>TRBV9|many
ASSVDLGAASGRETQY
>TRBV11-2|many
ASSSFNFGAGYEQY
>TRBV19|many
ASTRTEKVSGANVLT
>TRBV20-1|many
SARDRKQGRTGELF
>TRBV9|many
ASSPPGLGEQY
>TRBV27|NA
ASSPIGLADYNEQF
>TRBV18|many
ASGVGNRARY
>TRBV7-2|many
ASSFSSYNSPLH
>TRBV4-1|NA
ASSDTGTANYEQY
>TRBV12-3/TRBV12-4|many
ASSSLGGTPRADTQY
>TRBV11-3|many
ASSLVRGSQETQY
>TRBV19|many
ASSMRGPLRGEQF
>TRBV9|NA
ASSVAPGNQPQH
>TRBV2|many
ASSGGTQYGYT
>TRBV27|many
ASSLSKSTHTQY
>TRBV5-1|few
AGSLGLAGVSDTQY
>TRBV3-1|many
ASSQDRETGGYEQY
>TRBV19|NA
ASSMTGFFDYGYT
>TRBV14|NA
ASSQEDWSPTGETQY
>TRBV7-3|NA
ASSLSLSDTQY
>TRBV11-3|few
ASSWAGFRADTQY
>TRBV27|many
ASSLNGQGTHNEQF
>TRBV11-2|many
ASRKAGEETQY
>TRBV28|many
ASSSQHSGSSYNEQF
>TRBV4-1|NA
ASSLRTGLGVGEAF
>TRBV7-3|many
ASSPGTSGGDTQY
>TRBV7-2|many
ASRGIQETQY
>TRBV3-1|many
ASSHLRGTSGSYEQY
>TRBV29-1|many
SGRLAGVGEQF
>TRBV5-1|many
ASSLSGSGGEKLF
>TRBV4-1|NA
ASSQPGDTEAF
>TRBV30|many
AWGGGNEQF
>TRBV14|NA
ASSHAEPQH
>TRBV27|many
ASSPWGTGGGYTEAF
>TRBV29-1|many
SVRQGTEQY
>TRBV19|NA
ASSGLANYEQY
>TRBV6-2/TRBV6-3|many
ASSPTSGRAISYEQY
>TRBV6-1|many
ASSTGAGGYT
>TRBV12-3/TRBV12-4|many
ASSPTRSPLH
>TRBV11-2|NA
ASSRLAGETYEQY
>TRBV30|many
AWSWVRGALNTEAF
>TRBV10-3|many
AISEGQYEQY
>TRBV2|many
ASRRDPYEQC